Presented here are 29 T cell receptor beta chains from one specimen sequenced in a study of T cells in Graves' hyperthyroidism and ophthalmopathy. The source material, RNA transcripts, was used to amplify TCR beta CDR3 regions. HTBI primers drove first-round RT-PCR of the TCR CDR3. A single record per CDR3 protein comes from TCRdb applying MiXCR to the multiplex PCR reads. The sample includes about 570,000 distinct CDR3 sequences, under 60% seen only once; the top ten take around 17%. Sequenced material: peripheral blood or thyroid tissue (not recorded which). Receptors originate from an adult woman with Graves' disease, either hyperthyroidism or ophthalmopathy (not recorded which).

This chain's CDR3 is CSVSGRGRMETQYF. The CDR3 DNA follows: TGCAGCGTTTCGGGCAGGGGGCGGATGGAGACCCAGTACTTC. This chain uses TRBV29-1 with TRBJ2-5, with 8 bases matching TRBD1. Germline lookup yields CDR1 SQVTM and CDR2 ANQGSEA. The CDR3 loop spans 14 amino acids. Trimming cost V 5 bases and J 5 bases; bases outside gene matches: 10.

This clonotype has ten or more counts. The chain links TRBV20-1 to TRBJ2-7, with D uncertain. This CDR3 spans 14 amino acids. The V gene lost 4 bases and the J gene lost 6 bases, with 19 bases spanning the gap. Looked up from germline, CDR1 is DFQATT and CDR2 is SNEGSKA (reference sequence). The CDR3 sequence: CSATRIREVREQYF. The CDR3 region has the DNA TGCAGTGCTACTAGGATCCGAGAAGTGCGCGAGCAGTACTTC.

The chain has TRBV2 and TRBJ1-1; TRBD1 aligns across 8 bases. The germline V gene has CDR1 SNHLY and CDR2 FYNNEI. The ends lost 5 bases at V and 4 bases at J; junction bases unmatched: 9. The CDR3 loop spans 15 amino acids. CDR3 residues: CASSLSRGRTTEAFF. The DNA of the CDR3 is TGTGCCAGCAGTTTATCCAGGGGGCGTACCACTGAAGCTTTCTTT.

The V gene is TRBV10-3, the J gene TRBJ1-1; D call uncertain. The V end was cut by 6 bases, the J end by 1 base, with 18 bases between. The CDR3 totals 16 residues. Germline V gene lookup returns CDR1 ENHRY and CDR2 SYGVKD. The DNA for the CDR3 is TGTGCCATCAGAGGCGGCATTTTCCCCCGGAACACTGAAGCTTTCTTT. It yields the protein CAIRGGIFPRNTEAFF.

V and J are TRBV9 and TRBJ1-1, with D perhaps TRBD1 (5 bases). Deletions cut 9 bases from V and 8 bases from J, with 20 bases between. This CDR3 has 13 residues. The germline CDR1 and CDR2 sequences are SGDLS and YYNGEE. CDR3 sequence: CATGRSGDREAFF. The CDR3 nucleotides read TGTGCCACCGGCAGATCGGGGGACCGGGAAGCTTTCTTT.

The V call is TRBV7-6, the J call TRBJ1-1, with 10 bases that match TRBD1. Trimming cost V 5 bases and J 4 bases; bases outside gene matches: 10. The germline CDR1 and CDR2 sequences are SGHVS and FNYEAQ. There are 16 residues in the CDR3. CDR3 bases: TGTGCCAGCAGCGAACGCGACAGGGGGCTGATCACTGAAGCTTTCTTT. Amino acid sequence: CASSERDRGLITEAFF.

The chain employs TRBV10-3 and TRBJ1-6, with TRBD1 as a possible D gene (6 bases). The CDR3 loop spans 15 amino acids. V lost 6 bases and J 8 bases, leaving 17 bases between the germline ends. CDR1 and CDR2 from the germline V gene are ENHRY and SYGVKD. CDR3 nucleotide sequence: TGTGCCATCAGGGGCAGGGGTGTGAGGGATTCACCCCTCCACTTT. Translating it yields CAIRGRGVRDSPLHF.

The genes are TRBV13 and TRBJ1-1; a weak D match, TRBD1 (5 bases). Trimming shortened V by 5 bases and J by 6 bases, and 22 bases separated the two germline ends. The CDR3 runs 16 residues. CDR1 is PRHDT and CDR2 is FYEKMQ in the germline V gene (reference sequence). The CDR3 loop is CASSEQPSGGMAEAFF. CDR3 DNA: TGTGCCAGCAGCGAACAGCCTAGCGGGGGTATGGCTGAAGCTTTCTTT.

The rearrangement links TRBV20-1 to TRBJ1-5; 8 nucleotides align to TRBD1. Trimming took 6 bases from V and 5 from J; bases not matched to a gene: 9. Germline V gene sequence: CDR1 DFQATT, CDR2 SNEGSKA (reference sequence). The CDR3 runs 14 residues. The CDR3 is CSAKDRAGDQPQHF. CDR3 DNA: TGCAGTGCAAAGGACAGGGCGGGGGATCAGCCCCAGCATTTT.

This chain links TRBV15 with TRBJ2-7; unclear D gene. The CDR3 is 13 residues long. CDR1 is LNHNV and CDR2 is YYDKDF in the germline V gene (reference sequence). V was pared by 0 bases and J by 4 bases, with 7 bases between. The CDR3 loop is CATSRDFGYEQYF. CDR3 bases: TGTGCCACCAGCAGAGATTTCGGTTACGAGCAGTACTTC. The whole variable domain, remainder taken from reference TRBV15 and TRBJ2-7, is DAMVIQNPRYQVTQFGKPVTLSCSQTLNHNVMYWYQQKSSQAPKLLFHYYDKDFNNEADTPDNFQSRRPNTSFCFLDIRSPGLGDTAMYLCATSRDFGYEQYFGPGTRLTVT.

The genes are TRBV20-1 and TRBJ1-5; D is uncertain. Trimming removed 5 bases at V and 6 bases at J, with 11 bases between. The CDR3 length is 12 residues. The germline V gene has CDR1 DFQATT and CDR2 SNEGSKA (reference sequence). Written as DNA, the CDR3 is TGCAGTGCTTACCCCGTGGGTCAGCCCCAGCATTTT. Translation gives CSAYPVGQPQHF.

The sample holds many counts of this clonotype. The chain is built from TRBV6-6 and TRBJ1-5; D might be TRBD1 (6 bases). Deletions cut 10 bases from V and 2 bases from J, with 9 bases between. Germline values: CDR1 MNHNY, CDR2 SVGAGI (reference sequence). This CDR3 region has 12 residues. The CDR3 loop is CAIRQGNQPQHF. The CDR3 nucleotides are TGTGCCATCCGACAGGGCAATCAGCCCCAGCATTTT.

This clonotype was seen ten or more times. This chain joins TRBV4-1 and TRBJ1-2, with D possibly matching TRBD1 (5 bases). Trimming took off 1 base at V and 3 bases at J, with 6 bases between the two ends. Looked up from germline, CDR1 is MGHRA and CDR2 is YSYEKL. The CDR3 length is 13 residues. This CDR3 is CASSQAGDYGYTF. CDR3 bases: TGCGCCAGCAGCCAAGCGGGGGACTATGGCTACACCTTC.

The J gene is TRBJ1-1, the V gene TRBV9, with D perhaps TRBD1 (5 bases). The germline V gene encodes CDR1 SGDLS and CDR2 YYNGEE. V was clipped by 0 bases and J by 2 bases, with 14 bases between them. This CDR3 spans 16 amino acids. For the CDR3, the DNA is TGTGCCAGCAGCGTAGGCTCGGGGCTGAGAAACACTGAAGCTTTCTTT. Its protein product is CASSVGSGLRNTEAFF.

This clonotype was seen more than once but under ten times. The chain uses TRBV7-8 and TRBJ2-7; D perhaps matches TRBD2 (9 bases). V gave up 7 bases and J gave up 4 bases, with 23 bases separating them. The CDR3 spans 16 residues. The germline V gene encodes CDR1 SGHVS and CDR2 FQNEAQ. The chain's CDR3 is CASIQGASGTPYEQYF. The CDR3 nucleotides are TGTGCCAGCATCCAGGGGGCTAGCGGGACACCTTACGAGCAGTACTTC.

The chain employs TRBV7-3 and TRBJ1-5, with D uncertain. Trimming cost V 1 base and J 7 bases, with 20 bases left between them. This CDR3 spans 17 amino acids. Germline V gene data show CDR1 as SGHTA and CDR2 as FQGTGA. The CDR3 sequence is CASSLSPGVRAPQPQHF. In DNA form, the CDR3 reads TGTGCCAGCAGCTTAAGTCCTGGGGTACGGGCCCCCCAGCCCCAGCATTTT.

V and J are TRBV15 and TRBJ1-4; D is ambiguous. Germline CDR1 and CDR2: LNHNV and YYDKDF (reference sequence). V was clipped by 1 base and J by 8 bases, with 11 bases between them. The CDR3 is made up of 14 amino acids. Here the CDR3 DNA reads TGTGCCACCAGCAGAGTCCCGGTAGGGGAAAAACTGTTTTTT. Translation gives CATSRVPVGEKLFF.

This clonotype occurred many times. The chain is built from TRBV10-3 and TRBJ2-7; D tentatively reads TRBD1 or TRBD2 (5 bases each). The CDR3 contains 15 residues. V was pared by 6 bases and J by 1 base, with 16 bases between. The germline gives CDR1 ENHRY, CDR2 SYGVKD. CDR3 loop: CAISPGTSRSYEQYF. CDR3 coding DNA: TGTGCCATCAGCCCAGGGACGTCGAGATCCTACGAGCAGTACTTC.

The CDR3 protein is CASLRGQGARGNTF. In DNA, the CDR3 is TGTGCCAGTCTACGGGGGCAGGGGGCGCGTGGAAACACCTTC. The chain couples TRBV6-1 to TRBJ1-2, with 8 nucleotides matching TRBD1. The ends lost 9 bases at V and 12 bases at J; junction bases unmatched: 18. This CDR3 contains 14 residues. Germline values: CDR1 MNHNS, CDR2 SASEGT.

The chain carries TRBV28 and TRBJ2-7; no reliable D call. Germline-derived CDR1 and CDR2 are MDHEN and SYDVKM. V lost 7 bases to trimming and J lost 4 bases, with 11 bases between them. This CDR3 is 12 amino acids long. The CDR3 bases are TGTGCCAGCAATGCCCAGTCGTACGAGCAGTACTTC. Encoded protein: CASNAQSYEQYF.

The table lists this clonotype with many counts. The J gene is TRBJ2-7, the V gene TRBV4-1; 10 bases agree with TRBD2. This CDR3 region has 20 residues. Trimming at V came to 4 bases and at J to 5 bases, leaving 23 bases not matched to a gene. Germline V lookup: CDR1 MGHRA, CDR2 YSYEKL. The CDR3 protein is CASSRSFERGIGAGGNEQYF. Written as DNA, the CDR3 is TGCGCCAGCAGCCGCTCCTTCGAAAGGGGGATCGGAGCGGGAGGGAACGAGCAGTACTTC.

On this clonotype: One end of the junction varies from germline; a read error may be responsible. The V and J genes are TRBV7-3 and TRBJ2-5; 14 nucleotides line up with TRBD2. From germline, CDR1 is SGHTA and CDR2 FQGTGA. CDR3 length: 16 amino acids. Written as DNA, the CDR3 is TGCGCCAGCAGCCCGGGACTAGCGGGAGATTCAGAGACCCAGTACTTC. This gives the protein CASSPGLAGDSETQYF.

The chain links TRBV7-2 to TRBJ1-1; no definite D call. This CDR3 is 18 amino acids long. CDR1 and CDR2 (germline): SGHTA, FQGNSA. Trimming took off 2 bases at V and 0 bases at J, with 19 bases between the two ends. CDR3 protein: CASSLLRSSGPMNTEAFF. CDR3 nucleotides: TGTGCCAGCAGCTTATTGAGGTCCTCTGGACCGATGAACACTGAAGCTTTCTTT.

V and J are TRBV10-3 and TRBJ2-5; D is unclear. CDR3 size: 15 residues. Trimming cost V 2 bases and J 2 bases, with 12 bases left between them. Germline V gene lookup returns CDR1 ENHRY and CDR2 SYGVKD. The CDR3 region has the DNA TGTGCCATCAGTGAGGGTGTGACGGTACAAGAGACCCAGTACTTC. Translated: CAISEGVTVQETQYF.

The gene calls are TRBV7-3 and TRBJ1-1; tentative D call: TRBD1 (5 bases). V lost 2 bases to trimming and J lost 1 base, with 14 bases between them. The CDR3 sequence is 16 residues long. Germline V gives CDR1 SGHTA, CDR2 FQGTGA. The CDR3 is CASSLAFARANTEAFF. In nucleotides, the CDR3 is TGTGCCAGCAGCTTAGCGTTTGCCAGGGCGAACACTGAAGCTTTCTTT.

This clonotype was counted ten times or more. The rearrangement links TRBV4-2 to TRBJ2-5; tentative D call: TRBD1 (6 bases). Per the germline V gene, CDR1 is LGHNA and CDR2 is YNFKEQ. There are 15 residues in the CDR3. V was cut by 0 bases and J by 1 base, with 9 bases left in between. The CDR3, as DNA: TGTGCCAGCAGCCAAGAGGGACAATTCCAAGAGACCCAGTACTTC. It codes for CASSQEGQFQETQYF.

This rearrangement joins TRBV10-3 to TRBJ1-3; the D gene is possibly TRBD1 (5 bases). Germline loops: CDR1 ENHRY, CDR2 SYGVKD. The CDR3 spans 13 residues. The V end lost 7 bases, the J end lost 4 bases, and 11 bases lay between the germline ends. In DNA, the CDR3 is TGTGCCATCACGCAGGGTGCGGGAAACACCATATATTTT. Amino acid sequence: CAITQGAGNTIYF.

This clonotype has only a few counts. The gene calls are TRBV24-1 and TRBJ2-3; D is undetermined. The CDR3 has 12 residues. Germline CDR1 is KGHDR and CDR2 is SFDVKD. The V end lost 5 bases, the J end lost 5 bases, and 7 bases lay between the germline ends. The CDR3 DNA reads TGTGCCACCAGTGTAGGGAAAGATACGCAGTATTTT. It translates to CATSVGKDTQYF.

This clonotype has more than one count but fewer than ten. CDR3 loop: CSVAQAGLAGTEQYF. The CDR3 nucleotides read TGCAGCGTTGCACAGGCTGGGCTAGCGGGAACCGAGCAGTACTTC. The rearrangement joins TRBV29-1 to TRBJ2-7; 9 bases are a match to TRBD2. The CDR3 has 15 amino acids. The germline V gene has CDR1 SQVTM and CDR2 ANQGSEA. V shed 4 bases, J shed 6 bases, and the junction held 13 bases outside the gene matches.